One and the same sample provided the 29 T cell receptor beta chains below, sequenced in a study of blood T cell repertoires in COVID-19 (dated by TCRdb to the early 2020s). The library was made by the immunoSEQ multiplex PCR assay. TCRdb's version of the immuneACCESS table is confined to in-frame rearrangements and falls short of the full clone set. An unresolved V gene accounts for under half of the shortfall where checked; the remainder is of unknown origin. This sample has about 110,000 clones in its table, and 81% of those were observed once. 30% to 45% of the sample lies in the top ten. Sequenced material: peripheral blood. The source of these receptors is a man of 80 years or more with acute or convalescent COVID-19.

The chain has TRBV6-6 and TRBJ2-1; 11 nucleotides align to TRBD1. This CDR3 spans 15 amino acids. The germline V gene encodes CDR1 MNHNY and CDR2 SVGAGI (reference sequence). Germline trimming cut 2 bases from V and 6 bases from J; bases unmatched to any gene: 3. Written as DNA, the CDR3 is TGTGCCAGCAGTTACCCCGGGACAGGGGGCAATGAGCAGTTCTTC. Amino acids: CASSYPGTGGNEQFF.

This clone was observed a single time. V is TRBV19 and J is TRBJ1-1; D unclear. V was pared by 6 bases and J by 1 base, with 15 bases between. Germline assignment: CDR1 LNHDA and CDR2 SQIVND (reference sequence). This CDR3 is 15 amino acids long. As DNA, the CDR3 is TGTGCCAGTAGCTTCTACGCTGGTCCGAACACTGAAGCTTTCTTT. As protein: CASSFYAGPNTEAFF. The variable domain in full, with the rest retrieved from reference TRBV19 and TRBJ1-1, is DGGITQSPKYLFRKEGQNVTLSCEQNLNHDAMYWYRQDPGQGLRLIYYSQIVNDFQKGDIAEGYSVSREKKESFPLTVTSAQKNPTAFYLCASSFYAGPNTEAFFGQGTRLTVV.

The J gene is TRBJ1-2, the V gene TRBV5-1; possible D gene TRBD1, 5 bases. V lost 4 bases and J 2 bases, leaving 15 bases between the germline ends. This CDR3 is built from 15 residues. CDR1 is SGHRS, CDR2 YFSETQ, per germline. The CDR3 nucleotides read TGCGCCAGCAGCCCGCCGCAGGGAGGGAACTATGGCTACACCTTC. Amino acids: CASSPPQGGNYGYTF. The full variable domain, its missing parts supplied by reference TRBV5-1 and TRBJ1-2, is KAGVTQTPRYLIKTRGQQVTLSCSPISGHRSVSWYQQTPGQGLQFLFEYFSETQRNKGNFPGRFSGRQFSNSRSEMNVSTLELGDSALYLCASSPPQGGNYGYTFGSGTRLTVV.

V gene TRBV7-3 combines with J gene TRBJ2-1, with TRBD2 matching 10 bases. CDR3 length: 15 amino acids. The germline V gene has CDR1 SGHTA and CDR2 FQGTGA. V gave up 3 bases and J gave up 6 bases; unmatched junction bases: 5. DNA for the CDR3: TGTGCCAGCAGCTTCCTAGCGGGAGAATTCAATGAGCAGTTCTTC. Translation gives CASSFLAGEFNEQFF.

This clone is a singleton in its sample. The chain recombines TRBV4-3 with TRBJ1-5; D gene ambiguous. CDR3 length: 18 amino acids. Deletions cut 1 base from V and 2 bases from J, with 18 bases between. Germline loops: CDR1 LGHNA, CDR2 YSLEER. CDR3: CASSQAVLTREGNQPQHF. CDR3 sequence (DNA): TGCGCCAGCAGCCAAGCTGTGCTAACGAGGGAAGGCAATCAGCCCCAGCATTTT.

A single count supports this clone. The chain is built from TRBV18 and TRBJ2-6; D gene uncertain. The V end lost 3 bases, the J end lost 0 bases, and 9 bases lay between the germline ends. The CDR3 loop spans 16 amino acids. Germline CDR1 reads KGHSH; CDR2 reads LQKENI. CDR3 region: CASSPGRSSGANVLTF. CDR3 sequence (DNA): TGTGCCAGCTCACCCGGCCGGAGCTCTGGGGCCAACGTCCTGACTTTC. Drawing the rest from reference TRBV18 and TRBJ2-6, the complete variable domain is NAGVMQNPRHLVRRRGQEARLRCSPMKGHSHVYWYRQLPEEGLKFMVYLQKENIIDESGMPKERFSAEFPKEGPSILRIQQVVRGDSAAYFCASSPGRSSGANVLTFGAGSRLTVL.

This chain uses TRBV6-1 with TRBJ1-4; TRBD1 aligns across 7 bases. The V gene's germline CDR1 is MNHNS and CDR2 SASEGT. The CDR3 runs 15 residues. The V segment lost 1 base and the J segment 6 bases; nucleotides outside the gene matches: 5. The CDR3 is CASSEGQGWDEKLFF. The CDR3 region has the DNA TGTGCCAGCAGTGAAGGACAGGGTTGGGATGAAAAACTGTTTTTT.

This clone has just a few counts. The rearrangement joins TRBV3-1 (or the pseudogene TRBV3-2) to TRBJ2-5; possible D gene TRBD2, 5 bases. V was trimmed by 0 bases and J by 5 bases, leaving 10 bases between them. The CDR3 spans 14 residues. Germline V gene sequence: CDR1 LGHDT, CDR2 YNNKEL (reference sequence). The CDR3 here is CASSQEGGSETQYF. The CDR3 DNA sequence: TGTGCCAGCAGCCAAGAGGGTGGGAGTGAGACCCAGTACTTC.

V is TRBV28 and J is TRBJ2-1; 9 nucleotides line up with TRBD2. Germline V gene lookup returns CDR1 MDHEN and CDR2 SYDVKM. The CDR3 is 13 amino acids. V was clipped by 2 bases and J by 9 bases; unmatched bases: 2. The CDR3 region is CASSLAGGSEQFF. The CDR3 nucleotides read TGTGCCAGCAGTTTAGCGGGAGGGAGTGAGCAGTTCTTC.

The chain recombines TRBV28 with TRBJ1-6; possibly TRBD1 for D (5 bases). The length of the CDR3 is 13 residues. Trimming removed 5 bases at V and 11 bases at J, with 13 bases between. Germline CDR1 MDHEN, CDR2 SYDVKM. The CDR3 spells CASSPTDSTPLHF. The CDR3 coding sequence is TGTGCCAGCAGTCCGACAGATTCCACACCCCTCCACTTT.

This clone was recorded once. CDR3 nucleotides: TGCAGTGCGAAAACAGGGGTAATCGCTTTCTTT. It encodes CSAKTGVIAFF. V usage is TRBV20-1 and J usage is TRBJ1-1; TRBD1 aligns across 7 bases. The CDR3 loop spans 11 amino acids. Trimming removed 6 bases from V and 11 bases from J; junction bases left unmatched: 9. CDR1 DFQATT and CDR2 SNEGSKA come from the germline V gene (reference sequence).

The chain joins TRBV5-1 to TRBJ1-3, with no clear D. Trimming pared 1 base from V and 0 bases from J, leaving 14 bases between. This CDR3 region has 17 residues. The germline V gene encodes CDR1 SGHRS and CDR2 YFSETQ. CDR3 coding DNA: TGCGCCAGCAGCTTGAACGGTGGTGGCGGCTCTGGAAACACCATATATTTT. Translation: CASSLNGGGGSGNTIYF. Variable domain in full (rest from reference TRBV5-1 and TRBJ1-3): KAGVTQTPRYLIKTRGQQVTLSCSPISGHRSVSWYQQTPGQGLQFLFEYFSETQRNKGNFPGRFSGRQFSNSRSEMNVSTLELGDSALYLCASSLNGGGGSGNTIYFGEGSWLTVV.

The CDR3 DNA reads as TGTGCCAGTACCTACAGGGGCAGTGGGGCCAACGTCCTGACTTTC. Protein sequence: CASTYRGSGANVLTF. The rearrangement links TRBV19 to TRBJ2-6; 7 positions match TRBD1. From germline, CDR1 is LNHDA and CDR2 SQIVND (reference sequence). This CDR3 is 15 amino acids long. Germline trimming cut 7 bases from V and 3 bases from J; bases unmatched to any gene: 6.

The chain links TRBV27 to TRBJ2-1; 9 bases agree with TRBD2. CDR3 length equals 15 residues. Germline V gene sequence: CDR1 MNHEY, CDR2 SMNVEV (reference sequence). J lost 3 bases, V lost 3 bases, and 3 bases had no gene match. The DNA of the CDR3 is TGTGCCAGCAGTTTCGAGCGGGGGGACTACAATGAGCAGTTCTTC. Translated, it gives CASSFERGDYNEQFF.

V is TRBV9 and J is TRBJ1-4, with D perhaps matching TRBD1 (6 bases). V dropped 4 bases and J dropped 0 bases, with 16 bases sitting between them. Germline CDR1 reads SGDLS; CDR2 reads YYNGEE. There are 17 residues in the CDR3. Written as DNA, the CDR3 is TGTGCCAGCAGCATCCGGGACACTCGCTCAACTAATGAAAAACTGTTTTTT. This gives the protein CASSIRDTRSTNEKLFF.

The chain couples TRBV4-2 to TRBJ2-1; unclear D gene. The germline CDR1 and CDR2 sequences are LGHNA and YNFKEQ. V was trimmed by 1 base and J by 10 bases, leaving 8 bases between them. The CDR3 is 12 residues long. For the CDR3, the DNA is TGTGCCAGCAGCCAAGTCGCAGTCGAGCAGTTCTTC. Translating it yields CASSQVAVEQFF.

The chain has TRBV6-6 and TRBJ2-1, with a tentative D call TRBD1 (8 bases). Trimming shortened V by 0 bases and J by 9 bases, and 15 bases separated the two germline ends. The germline gives CDR1 MNHNY, CDR2 SVGAGI (reference sequence). The CDR3 consists of 15 residues. The CDR3: CASSYSQGGQSEQFF. CDR3 nucleotides: TGTGCCAGCAGTTACTCACAGGGGGGGCAAAGTGAGCAGTTCTTC.

The table lists this clone with a count of one. The chain joins TRBV28 to TRBJ2-1, with TRBD1 matching over 10 bases. CDR3 length equals 15 residues. V was pared by 7 bases and J by 10 bases, with 13 bases of the junction left unmatched. Per germline, CDR1 MDHEN and CDR2 SYDVKM. CDR3 residues: CASTKSGTGVKEQFF. The DNA for the CDR3 is TGTGCCAGCACCAAATCCGGGACAGGGGTCAAGGAGCAGTTCTTC.

The genes are TRBV19 and TRBJ2-5; 8 positions agree with TRBD1. Germline assignment: CDR1 LNHDA and CDR2 SQIVND (reference sequence). The CDR3 sequence is 15 residues long. V was clipped by 4 bases and J by 5 bases; unmatched bases: 9. This chain's CDR3 is CASSKSRTGRETQYF. CDR3 in DNA: TGTGCCAGTAGTAAATCCCGGACAGGGAGGGAGACCCAGTACTTC. Combining the CDR3 with reference TRBV19 and TRBJ2-5 gives the whole variable domain DGGITQSPKYLFRKEGQNVTLSCEQNLNHDAMYWYRQDPGQGLRLIYYSQIVNDFQKGDIAEGYSVSREKKESFPLTVTSAQKNPTAFYLCASSKSRTGRETQYFGPGTRLLVL.

The chain is built from TRBV20-1 and TRBJ1-2; perhaps TRBD1 as D (6 bases). The CDR3 is 15 amino acids. Germline assignment: CDR1 DFQATT and CDR2 SNEGSKA (reference sequence). Trimming stripped 3 bases from V and 3 bases from J, with 17 bases between. CDR3: CSASGPRTAYYGYTF. The CDR3 DNA reads as TGCAGTGCTAGTGGGCCAAGGACAGCCTACTATGGCTACACCTTC.

The sample holds one count of this clone. The chain is built from TRBV5-4 and TRBJ1-1, with unresolved D. The CDR3 loop spans 14 amino acids. CDR1 is SGHNT, CDR2 YYREEE, per germline (reference sequence). Trimming took off 3 bases at V and 3 bases at J, with 12 bases between the two ends. DNA of the CDR3: TGTGCCAGCAGCTCCAACACGGAGCACACTGAAGCTTTCTTT. Protein sequence: CASSSNTEHTEAFF. Full variable domain (remainder filled in from reference TRBV5-4 and TRBJ1-1): ETGVTQSPTHLIKTRGQQVTLRCSSQSGHNTVSWYQQALGQGPQFIFQYYREEENGRGNFPPRFSGLQFPNYSSELNVNALELDDSALYLCASSSNTEHTEAFFGQGTRLTVV.

V gene TRBV19 combines with J gene TRBJ1-3; 8 bases map to TRBD1. The V segment lost 7 bases and the J segment 2 bases; nucleotides outside the gene matches: 4. The length of the CDR3 is 14 residues. The germline CDR1 and CDR2 sequences are LNHDA and SQIVND (reference sequence). CDR3 nucleotides: TGTGCCAGTATGGCGGACAGGGCTGGAAACACCATATATTTT. Translated, it gives CASMADRAGNTIYF. Filled out from reference TRBV19 and TRBJ1-3, the complete variable domain reads DGGITQSPKYLFRKEGQNVTLSCEQNLNHDAMYWYRQDPGQGLRLIYYSQIVNDFQKGDIAEGYSVSREKKESFPLTVTSAQKNPTAFYLCASMADRAGNTIYFGEGSWLTVV.

This chain uses TRBV18 with TRBJ2-2, with 7 nucleotides matching TRBD2. V lost 1 base to trimming and J lost 2 bases; unmatched junction nucleotides: 7. This CDR3 comprises 17 residues. The germline V gene encodes CDR1 KGHSH and CDR2 LQKENI. DNA for the CDR3: TGTGCCAGCTCACCACAAATCACTAGCGCCAACACCGGGGAGCTGTTTTTT. It translates to CASSPQITSANTGELFF.

The chain couples TRBV29-1 to TRBJ1-3; D ambiguous. V was trimmed by 4 bases and J by 0 bases, leaving 10 bases between them. The CDR3 has 14 residues. Germline CDR1 SQVTM, CDR2 ANQGSEA. The CDR3 protein is CSVAGSLSGNTIYF. As DNA, the CDR3 is TGCAGCGTTGCTGGCTCCCTCTCTGGAAACACCATATATTTT.

The V call is TRBV28, the J call TRBJ1-5; D not resolved. CDR3 length: 12 residues. V shed 2 bases and J shed 7 bases, with 6 bases lying between them. CDR1 and CDR2 (germline): MDHEN, SYDVKM. CDR3 loop: CASSLPLQPQHF. The CDR3 DNA reads as TGTGCCAGCAGTTTACCTCTCCAGCCCCAGCATTTT.

In its sample, this clone is medium-sized. The rearrangement joins TRBV28 to TRBJ2-7; 9 bases match TRBD1. With 3 bases clipped from V and 4 bases from J, the junction kept 7 bases outside the gene matches. From germline, CDR1 is MDHEN and CDR2 SYDVKM. The CDR3 is made up of 15 amino acids. The CDR3 nucleotides are TGTGCCAGCAGTTTTAACAGGGGGCGAAAATACGAGCAGTACTTC. This encodes CASSFNRGRKYEQYF.

The V and J genes are TRBV19 and TRBJ1-5; D is possibly TRBD1 (6 bases). V was trimmed by 6 bases and J by 6 bases, leaving 18 bases between them. This CDR3 spans 15 amino acids. The germline gives CDR1 LNHDA, CDR2 SQIVND (reference sequence). CDR3: CASRAMTGAFQPQHF. Here the CDR3 DNA reads TGTGCCAGTAGGGCGATGACAGGAGCCTTTCAGCCCCAGCATTTT.

This chain uses TRBV4-2 with TRBJ1-5; unclear D gene. CDR1 LGHNA and CDR2 YNFKEQ come from the germline V gene. With 0 bases removed from V and 3 bases from J, the gap between germline ends came to 6 bases. This CDR3 region has 14 residues. DNA of the CDR3: TGTGCCAGCAGCCAAGACGGGGTCAATCAGCCCCAGCATTTT. It codes for CASSQDGVNQPQHF.

This clone was seen only a few times. The V call is TRBV2, the J call TRBJ2-2, with a tentative D call TRBD1 (6 bases). V was pared by 5 bases and J by 6 bases, with 13 bases between. CDR3 length equals 14 residues. In germline, CDR1 is SNHLY, CDR2 FYNNEI. CDR3 in DNA: TGTGCCAGCAGTCAAAACAGGGATCCCGGGGAGCTGTTTTTT. Amino acids: CASSQNRDPGELFF.